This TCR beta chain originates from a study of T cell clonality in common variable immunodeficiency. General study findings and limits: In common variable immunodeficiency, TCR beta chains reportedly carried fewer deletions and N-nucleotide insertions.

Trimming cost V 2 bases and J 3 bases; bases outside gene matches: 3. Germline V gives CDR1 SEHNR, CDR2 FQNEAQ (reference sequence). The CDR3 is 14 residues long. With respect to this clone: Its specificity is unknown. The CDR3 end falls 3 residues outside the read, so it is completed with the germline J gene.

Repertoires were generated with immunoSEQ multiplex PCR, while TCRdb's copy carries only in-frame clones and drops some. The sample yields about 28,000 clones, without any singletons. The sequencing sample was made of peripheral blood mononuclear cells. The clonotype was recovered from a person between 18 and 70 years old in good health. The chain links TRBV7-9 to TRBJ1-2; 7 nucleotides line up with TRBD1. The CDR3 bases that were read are TGTGCCAGCAGCTTAACAGGGACAGACTATGGC. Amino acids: CASSLTGTDYG. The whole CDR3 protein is CASSLTGTDYGYTF.